Listed here are 24 T cell receptor beta chains from one sample, sequenced in a study of blood T cell repertoires in COVID-19. Clones were read by immunoSEQ multiplex PCR, and TCRdb kept only the in-frame ones, dropping some. The sample lists more than 25,000 clones, approximately 80% occurring once. The specimen was peripheral blood. Receptor source: a human donor in a cohort sampled during active COVID-19.

The chain links TRBV4-2 to TRBJ2-5, with TRBD2 as a possible D gene (6 bases). This CDR3 spans 15 amino acids. Germline CDR1 LGHNA, CDR2 YNFKEQ. V was cut by 0 bases and J by 5 bases, with 13 bases left in between. CDR3 sequence (DNA): TGTGCCAGCAGCCAAGAAATGACGGGGAGGGAGACCCAGTACTTC. Encoded protein: CASSQEMTGRETQYF.

The gene calls are TRBV9 and TRBJ2-7, with 9 nucleotides matching TRBD2. CDR3 length: 16 amino acids. V dropped 0 bases and J dropped 7; count of bases not matched to a gene: 11. Germline CDR1 SGDLS, CDR2 YYNGEE. DNA of the CDR3: TGTGCCAGCAGCGTAGCTCCAGCGGGGGGACTAGGGGAGCAGTACTTC. Translating gives CASSVAPAGGLGEQYF.

The chain combines TRBV19 with TRBJ1-1; possible D gene TRBD1, 6 bases. The germline V and J ends were trimmed by 10 bases and 3 bases, with 15 bases remaining between them. CDR1 is LNHDA, CDR2 SQIVND, per germline (reference sequence). This CDR3 has 13 amino acids. CDR3 DNA sequence: TGTGCCACGAGGGGGTATGAAGACACTGAAGCTTTCTTT. Its translation: CATRGYEDTEAFF.

The V call is TRBV19, the J call TRBJ2-5; D is unresolved. V was trimmed by 1 base and J by 1 base, leaving 4 bases between them. Germline CDR1 reads LNHDA; CDR2 reads SQIVND (reference sequence). The CDR3 runs 13 residues. The CDR3 DNA follows: TGTGCCAGTAGTATAGGCAGCCAAGAGACCCAGTACTTC. Translation gives CASSIGSQETQYF.

The chain is built from TRBV5-6 and TRBJ2-5; the D gene is possibly TRBD1 (5 bases). This CDR3 spans 13 amino acids. Trimming removed 0 bases from V and 5 bases from J, with 8 bases in between. Germline CDR1 reads SGHDT; CDR2 reads YYEEEE. The CDR3: CASSLGGSETQYF. In DNA, the CDR3 is TGTGCCAGCAGCTTGGGGGGCAGCGAGACCCAGTACTTC.

The chain employs TRBV15 and TRBJ1-1; no reliable D call. The V gene's germline CDR1 is LNHNV and CDR2 YYDKDF (reference sequence). V shed 3 bases and J shed 4 bases, with 18 bases lying between them. The CDR3 totals 16 residues. CDR3 amino acids: CATSREKDSRSTEAFF. The CDR3 DNA reads TGTGCCACCAGCAGGGAAAAGGACTCGCGGAGCACTGAAGCTTTCTTT.

The V call is TRBV4-1, the J call TRBJ2-3; no firm D call. Germline values: CDR1 MGHRA, CDR2 YSYEKL. The CDR3 consists of 14 residues. The V and J ends lost 4 bases and 4 bases respectively, with 12 bases between them. CDR3 coding DNA: TGCGCCAGCAGCCCCCCCGGGTCATCAGATACGCAGTATTTT. Its protein product is CASSPPGSSDTQYF.

This clone was counted between two and nine times. The V call is TRBV20-1, the J call TRBJ1-1; weak D call: TRBD1 (5 bases). Trimming took off 6 bases at V and 11 bases at J, with 16 bases between the two ends. Germline values: CDR1 DFQATT, CDR2 SNEGSKA (reference sequence). The CDR3 contains 11 residues. The CDR3 region has the DNA TGCAGTGCCCCCCTAAGGGGAGGCGCTTTCTTT. It encodes CSAPLRGGAFF.

This chain joins TRBV20-1 and TRBJ1-1; D gene unclear. CDR3 size: 14 residues. CDR1 and CDR2 from the germline V gene are DFQATT and SNEGSKA (reference sequence). The V gene lost 3 bases and the J gene lost 0 bases, with 11 bases spanning the gap. The chain's CDR3 is CSASEYSLNTEAFF. CDR3 DNA: TGCAGTGCTAGTGAATACAGCTTGAACACTGAAGCTTTCTTT.

The CDR3 DNA follows: TGTGCCAGTAACAAACAGGGGATTAATGAAAAACTGTTTTTT. Amino acid sequence: CASNKQGINEKLFF. The chain employs TRBV19 and TRBJ1-4; 7 bases are a match to TRBD1. The germline gives CDR1 LNHDA, CDR2 SQIVND (reference sequence). V shed 7 bases, J shed 4 bases, and the junction held 6 bases outside the gene matches. The CDR3 is 14 residues long. Filled out from reference TRBV19 and TRBJ1-4, the complete variable domain reads DGGITQSPKYLFRKEGQNVTLSCEQNLNHDAMYWYRQDPGQGLRLIYYSQIVNDFQKGDIAEGYSVSREKKESFPLTVTSAQKNPTAFYLCASNKQGINEKLFFGSGTQLSVL.

The rearrangement links TRBV28 to TRBJ1-1; D unresolved. Per the germline V gene, CDR1 is MDHEN and CDR2 is SYDVKM. Trimming removed 6 bases at V and 6 bases at J, with 11 bases between. The CDR3 loop spans 12 amino acids. For the CDR3, the DNA is TGTGCCAGCAGCCTCGGGAAACCTGAAGCTTTCTTT. Protein product: CASSLGKPEAFF.

This clone was seen just once. This sequence joins TRBV5-6 and TRBJ1-2, with D tentatively TRBD1 (5 bases). The V end lost 5 bases, the J end lost 5 bases, and 16 bases lay between the germline ends. The CDR3 runs 14 residues. CDR1 and CDR2 (germline): SGHDT, YYEEEE. Written as DNA, the CDR3 is TGTGCCAGCAGTCCGCAGGGAGGGGTGTATGGCTACACCTTC. This codes for CASSPQGGVYGYTF.

The chain links TRBV6-5 to TRBJ1-2; D gene unclear. From germline, CDR1 is MNHEY and CDR2 SVGAGI. The V end was cut by 7 bases, the J end by 3 bases, with 6 bases between. This CDR3 has 11 amino acids. CDR3: CASKADYGYTF. The CDR3 nucleotides read TGTGCCAGCAAGGCGGACTATGGCTACACCTTC.

This sequence joins TRBV18 and TRBJ2-2, with D hard to call. With 0 bases removed from V and 4 bases from J, the gap between germline ends came to 9 bases. From germline, CDR1 is KGHSH and CDR2 LQKENI. The CDR3 runs 15 residues. The chain's CDR3 is CASSPPNYFTGELFF. The CDR3, as DNA: TGTGCCAGCTCACCACCGAACTACTTCACCGGGGAGCTGTTTTTT.

This sequence joins TRBV5-1 and TRBJ2-1; perhaps TRBD1 as D (6 bases). The CDR3 length is 15 residues. Deletions cut 4 bases from V and 1 base from J, with 12 bases between. Germline loops: CDR1 SGHRS, CDR2 YFSETQ. The CDR3 coding sequence is TGCGCCAGCAGCGTCCGGGACATATCCTACAATGAGCAGTTCTTC. Protein: CASSVRDISYNEQFF.

The V gene is TRBV5-1, the J gene TRBJ1-2; the D gene is possibly TRBD1 (5 bases). CDR3 length equals 15 residues. V gave up 1 base and J gave up 0 bases, with 10 bases separating them. Germline values: CDR1 SGHRS, CDR2 YFSETQ. The CDR3 nucleotides read TGCGCCAGCAGCTTGATGGGGCACCCTAACTATGGCTACACCTTC. Translated: CASSLMGHPNYGYTF.

The chain has TRBV28 and TRBJ2-5; D is unclear. Germline CDR1 MDHEN, CDR2 SYDVKM. There are 15 residues in the CDR3. Trimming removed 2 bases from V and 4 bases from J, with 14 bases in between. The CDR3 DNA sequence: TGTGCCAGCAGTTTAACGAATCTAAAGAGAGAGACCCAGTACTTC. It specifies CASSLTNLKRETQYF.

In its sample, this clone was seen many times. DNA for the CDR3: TGTGCCAGCAGTGAAGCGAGCACAGGGCATTCACCCCTCCACTTT. Translating gives CASSEASTGHSPLHF. The chain is built from TRBV2 and TRBJ1-6, with D possibly being TRBD1 (6 bases). V shed 0 bases and J shed 8 bases, with 11 bases lying between them. Germline V gene data show CDR1 as SNHLY and CDR2 as FYNNEI. The CDR3 is 15 amino acids.

The chain has TRBV6-1 and TRBJ2-7, with 7 bases lining up with TRBD1. This CDR3 spans 16 amino acids. The germline V gene encodes CDR1 MNHNS and CDR2 SASEGT. Trimming took 1 base from V and 6 from J; bases not matched to a gene: 12. In DNA form, the CDR3 reads TGTGCCAGCAGTGAAGATGTCCACAGGGGTATGATCGAGCAGTACTTC. Residues: CASSEDVHRGMIEQYF.

This chain uses TRBV3-1 (or the pseudogene TRBV3-2) with TRBJ2-1; D call uncertain. V was shortened by 4 bases and J by 7 bases, with 8 bases between the two germline ends. This CDR3 spans 12 amino acids. Germline V gives CDR1 LGHDT, CDR2 YNNKEL (reference sequence). The CDR3 here is CASSLSPNEQFF. The CDR3 coding sequence is TGTGCCAGCAGCCTGAGTCCGAATGAGCAGTTCTTC.

In this sample, this clone turned up once. The chain employs TRBV21-1 and TRBJ2-6; the D call TRBD2 from the table was never checked on the DNA. TRBV21-1 is tagged as a pseudogene. The CDR3 contains 20 residues. CDR3 bases: TGTGCCAGCAGCCTCACGCTGCCTAGCGGGGGGCCCTCTGGGGCCAACGTCCTGACTTTC. This gives the protein CASSLTLPSGGPSGANVLTF.

The V gene is TRBV28, the J gene TRBJ2-1; 7 bases match TRBD1. The CDR3 runs to 15 residues. The V and J ends lost 8 bases and 7 bases, in that order; junction bases with no gene match: 14. CDR1 is MDHEN and CDR2 is SYDVKM in the germline V gene. CDR3 amino acids: CASSLQGLVGNEQFF. The CDR3 DNA reads as TGTGCCAGCTCCCTACAGGGGTTGGTCGGGAATGAGCAGTTCTTC. The full variable domain, completed using reference TRBV28 and TRBJ2-1, is DVKVTQSSRYLVKRTGEKVFLECVQDMDHENMFWYRQDPGLGLRLIYFSYDVKMKEKGDIPEGYSVSREKKERFSLILESASTNQTSMYLCASSLQGLVGNEQFFGPGTRLTVL.

This sequence joins TRBV30 and TRBJ1-5; D not resolved. CDR1 and CDR2 (germline): GTSNPN, SVGIG (reference sequence). The CDR3 loop spans 12 amino acids. V was shortened by 5 bases and J by 5 bases, with 10 bases between the two germline ends. The CDR3 sequence is CAWGEGDQPQHF. DNA of the CDR3: TGTGCCTGGGGGGAGGGAGATCAGCCCCAGCATTTT.

The rearrangement joins TRBV7-3 to TRBJ2-2; D is ambiguous. Germline values: CDR1 SGHTA, CDR2 FQGTGA. Trimming removed 2 bases from V and 2 bases from J, with 9 bases in between. The CDR3 runs 15 residues. CDR3 residues: CASSLGSYNTGELFF. In nucleotides, the CDR3 is TGTGCCAGCAGCTTAGGCTCATATAACACCGGGGAGCTGTTTTTT.